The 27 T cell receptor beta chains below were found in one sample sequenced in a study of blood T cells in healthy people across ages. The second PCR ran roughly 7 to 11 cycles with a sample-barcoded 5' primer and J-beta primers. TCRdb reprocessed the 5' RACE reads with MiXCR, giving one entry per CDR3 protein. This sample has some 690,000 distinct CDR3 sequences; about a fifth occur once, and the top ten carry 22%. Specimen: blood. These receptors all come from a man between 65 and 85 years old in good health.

The CDR3, as DNA: TGTGCCAGCAGCGCGACAGGGCCCAGAAAACTGTTTTTT. Protein: CASSATGPRKLFF. The chain is built from TRBV7-9 and TRBJ1-4; TRBD1 agrees at 7 bases. Germline CDR1 SEHNR, CDR2 FQNEAQ (reference sequence). The ends lost 5 bases at V and 10 bases at J; junction bases unmatched: 7. The CDR3 is 13 amino acids. Full variable domain (remainder filled in from reference TRBV7-9 and TRBJ1-4): DTGVSQNPRHKITKRGQNVTFRCDPISEHNRLYWYRQTLGQGPEFLTYFQNEAQLEKSRLLSDRFSAERPKGSFSTLEIQRTEQGDSAMYLCASSATGPRKLFFGSGTQLSVL.

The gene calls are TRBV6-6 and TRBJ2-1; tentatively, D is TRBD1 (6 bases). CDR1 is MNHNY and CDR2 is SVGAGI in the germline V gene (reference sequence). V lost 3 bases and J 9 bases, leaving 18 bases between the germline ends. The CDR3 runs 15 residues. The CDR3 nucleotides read TGTGCCAGCAGTTATTCAGGGACATTTAATCCTGAGCAGTTCTTC. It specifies CASSYSGTFNPEQFF.

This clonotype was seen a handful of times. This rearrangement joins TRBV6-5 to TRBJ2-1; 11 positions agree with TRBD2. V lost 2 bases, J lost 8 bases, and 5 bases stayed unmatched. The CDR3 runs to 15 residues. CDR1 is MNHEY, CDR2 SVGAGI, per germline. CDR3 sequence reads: CASSYKTSGADEQFF. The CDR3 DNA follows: TGTGCCAGCAGTTACAAGACTAGCGGGGCGGATGAGCAGTTCTTC.

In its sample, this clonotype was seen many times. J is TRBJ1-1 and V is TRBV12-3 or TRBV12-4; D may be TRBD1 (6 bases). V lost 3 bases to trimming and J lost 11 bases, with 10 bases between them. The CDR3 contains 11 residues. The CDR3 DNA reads TGTGCCAGCAGTTTCGGGGGGCGCGCTTTCTTT. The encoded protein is CASSFGGRAFF.

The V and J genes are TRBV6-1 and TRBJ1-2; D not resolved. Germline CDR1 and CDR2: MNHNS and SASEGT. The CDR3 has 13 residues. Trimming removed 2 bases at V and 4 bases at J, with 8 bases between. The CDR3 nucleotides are TGTGCCAGCAGTGAACTAGGCCTCTATGGCTACACCTTC. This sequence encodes CASSELGLYGYTF.

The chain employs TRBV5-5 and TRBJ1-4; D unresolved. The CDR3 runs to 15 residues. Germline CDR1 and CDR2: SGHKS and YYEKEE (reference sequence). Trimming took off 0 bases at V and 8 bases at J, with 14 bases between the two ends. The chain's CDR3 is CASSLAGRLIEKLFF. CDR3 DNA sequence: TGTGCCAGCAGCTTGGCCGGGAGACTAATCGAAAAACTGTTTTTT.

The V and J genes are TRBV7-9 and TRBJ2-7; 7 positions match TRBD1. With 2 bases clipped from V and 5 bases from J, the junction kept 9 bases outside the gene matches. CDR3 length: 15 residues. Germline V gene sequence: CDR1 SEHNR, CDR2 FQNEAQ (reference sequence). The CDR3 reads CASSLTGTVPHEQYV. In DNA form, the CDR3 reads TGTGCCAGCAGCTTAACCGGGACAGTCCCCCACGAGCAGTACGTC.

CDR3 sequence (DNA): TGCAGTGCTCCCGGGCAGGCGGACACTGAAGCTTTCTTT. This gives the protein CSAPGQADTEAFF. This chain uses TRBV20-1 with TRBJ1-1, with unresolved D. This CDR3 comprises 13 residues. Germline V gene sequence: CDR1 DFQATT, CDR2 SNEGSKA (reference sequence). Trimming cost V 5 bases and J 3 bases, with 13 bases left between them.

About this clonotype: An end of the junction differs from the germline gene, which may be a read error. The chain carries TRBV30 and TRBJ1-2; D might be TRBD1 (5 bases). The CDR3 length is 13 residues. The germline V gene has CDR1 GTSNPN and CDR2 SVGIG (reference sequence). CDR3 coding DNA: TGTGCCTGGAGGATTCAGGGAAACTATGACTACACCTTC. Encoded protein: CAWRIQGNYDYTF.

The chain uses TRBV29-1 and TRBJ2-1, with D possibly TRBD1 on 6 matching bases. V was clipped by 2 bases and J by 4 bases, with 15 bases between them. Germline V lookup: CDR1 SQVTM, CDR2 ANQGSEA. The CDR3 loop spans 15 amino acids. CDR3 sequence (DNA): TGCAGCGTTGAACCGGACAGTCCGAGATACAATGAGCAGTTCTTC. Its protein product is CSVEPDSPRYNEQFF.

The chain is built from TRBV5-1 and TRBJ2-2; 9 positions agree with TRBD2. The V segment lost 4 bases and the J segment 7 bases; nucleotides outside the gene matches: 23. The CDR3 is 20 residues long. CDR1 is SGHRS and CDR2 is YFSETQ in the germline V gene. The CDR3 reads CASSTRTLLFLAGENGELFF. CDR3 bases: TGCGCCAGCAGCACCAGGACCCTCCTGTTCTTAGCGGGAGAGAACGGGGAGCTGTTTTTT.

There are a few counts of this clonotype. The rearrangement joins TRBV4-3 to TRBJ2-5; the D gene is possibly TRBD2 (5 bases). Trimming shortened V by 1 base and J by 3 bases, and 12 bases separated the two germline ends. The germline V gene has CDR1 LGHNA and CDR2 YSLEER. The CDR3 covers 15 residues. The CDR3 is CASSQGSGKEETQYF. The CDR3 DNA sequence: TGCGCCAGCAGCCAAGGGTCCGGGAAAGAAGAGACCCAGTACTTC.

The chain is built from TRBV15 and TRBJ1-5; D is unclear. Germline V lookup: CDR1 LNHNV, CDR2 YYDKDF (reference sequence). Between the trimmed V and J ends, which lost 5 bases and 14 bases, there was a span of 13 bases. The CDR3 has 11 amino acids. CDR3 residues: CATSRAGGEHF. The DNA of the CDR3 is TGTGCCACCAGCCGGGCGGGAGGCGAGCATTTT. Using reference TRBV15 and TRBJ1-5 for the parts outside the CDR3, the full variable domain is DAMVIQNPRYQVTQFGKPVTLSCSQTLNHNVMYWYQQKSSQAPKLLFHYYDKDFNNEADTPDNFQSRRPNTSFCFLDIRSPGLGDTAMYLCATSRAGGEHFGDGTRLSIL.

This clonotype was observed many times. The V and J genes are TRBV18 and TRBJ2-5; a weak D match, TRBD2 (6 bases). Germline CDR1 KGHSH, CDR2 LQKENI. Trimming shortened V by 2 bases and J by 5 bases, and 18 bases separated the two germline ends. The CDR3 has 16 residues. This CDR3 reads CASSPGTGVLGETQYF. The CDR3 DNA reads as TGTGCCAGCTCACCAGGGACGGGGGTCTTGGGTGAGACCCAGTACTTC.

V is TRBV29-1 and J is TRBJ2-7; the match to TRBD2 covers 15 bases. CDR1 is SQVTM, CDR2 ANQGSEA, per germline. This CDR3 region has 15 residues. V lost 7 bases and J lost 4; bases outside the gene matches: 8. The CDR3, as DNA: TGCAGCGACCGGACTAGCGGGAGGGCCGGTTACGAGCAGTACGTC. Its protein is CSDRTSGRAGYEQYV.

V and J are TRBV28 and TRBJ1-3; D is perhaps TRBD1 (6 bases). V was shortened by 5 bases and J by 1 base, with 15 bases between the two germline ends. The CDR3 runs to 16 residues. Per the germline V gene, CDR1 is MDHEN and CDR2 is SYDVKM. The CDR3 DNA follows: TGTGCCAGCAGTATGGACAGACGACGATCTGGAAACACCATATATTTT. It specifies CASSMDRRRSGNTIYF. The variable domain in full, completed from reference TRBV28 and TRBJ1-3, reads DVKVTQSSRYLVKRTGEKVFLECVQDMDHENMFWYRQDPGLGLRLIYFSYDVKMKEKGDIPEGYSVSREKKERFSLILESASTNQTSMYLCASSMDRRRSGNTIYFGEGSWLTVV.

CDR3 sequence: CSAQTSGRQETQYF. CDR3 bases: TGCAGTGCGCAGACTAGCGGGAGGCAAGAGACCCAGTACTTC. The V gene is TRBV20-1, the J gene TRBJ2-5; 13 bases fit TRBD2. The germline CDR1 and CDR2 sequences are DFQATT and SNEGSKA (reference sequence). The CDR3 length is 14 residues. With 6 bases clipped from V and 2 bases from J, the junction kept 3 bases outside the gene matches.

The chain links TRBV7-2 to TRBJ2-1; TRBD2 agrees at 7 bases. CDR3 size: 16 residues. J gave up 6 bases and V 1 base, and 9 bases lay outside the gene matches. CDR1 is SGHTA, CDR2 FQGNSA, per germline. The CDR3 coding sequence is TGTGCCAGCAGCTTAGGTCCAGCGGGGACCTGCAATGAGCAGTTCTTC. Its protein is CASSLGPAGTCNEQFF. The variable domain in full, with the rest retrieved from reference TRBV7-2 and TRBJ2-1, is GAGVSQSPSNKVTEKGKDVELRCDPISGHTALYWYRQSLGQGLEFLIYFQGNSAPDKSGLPSDRFSAERTGGSVSTLTIQRTQQEDSAVYLCASSLGPAGTCNEQFFGPGTRLTVL.

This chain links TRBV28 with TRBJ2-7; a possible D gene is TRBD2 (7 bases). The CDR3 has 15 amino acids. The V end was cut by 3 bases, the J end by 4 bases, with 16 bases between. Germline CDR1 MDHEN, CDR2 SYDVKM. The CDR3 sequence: CASSLPGGPVYEQYF. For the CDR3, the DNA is TGTGCCAGCAGTTTGCCGGGGGGCCCGGTTTACGAGCAGTACTTC.

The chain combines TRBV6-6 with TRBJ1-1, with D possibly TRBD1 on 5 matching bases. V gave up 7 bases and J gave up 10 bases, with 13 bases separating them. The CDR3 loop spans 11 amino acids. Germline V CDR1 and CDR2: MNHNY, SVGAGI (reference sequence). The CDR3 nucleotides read TGTGCCAGCATTACAGGCGCTATAGCTTTCTTT. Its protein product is CASITGAIAFF.

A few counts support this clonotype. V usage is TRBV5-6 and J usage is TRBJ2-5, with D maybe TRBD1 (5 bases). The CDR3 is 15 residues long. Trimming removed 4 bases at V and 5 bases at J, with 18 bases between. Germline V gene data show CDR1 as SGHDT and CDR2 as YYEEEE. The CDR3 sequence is CASSPGQGSSETQYF. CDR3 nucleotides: TGTGCCAGCAGCCCCGGGCAGGGATCCTCGGAGACCCAGTACTTC.

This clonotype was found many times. CDR3: CASSPGTETQYF. The CDR3 DNA reads as TGTGCCAGCTCACCAGGAACCGAGACCCAGTACTTC. The V call is TRBV18, the J call TRBJ2-5; D remains unclear. V lost 2 bases to trimming and J lost 5 bases, with 6 bases between them. Germline loops: CDR1 KGHSH, CDR2 LQKENI. The CDR3 is made up of 12 amino acids.

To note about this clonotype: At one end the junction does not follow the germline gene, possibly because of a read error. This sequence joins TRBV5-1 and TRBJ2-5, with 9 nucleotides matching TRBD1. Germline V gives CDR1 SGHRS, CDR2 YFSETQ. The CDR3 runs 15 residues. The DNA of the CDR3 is TGCGCCAACAGCTTCCAACAGGGGGCGAGTGAGACCCAGTACTTC. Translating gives CANSFQQGASETQYF.

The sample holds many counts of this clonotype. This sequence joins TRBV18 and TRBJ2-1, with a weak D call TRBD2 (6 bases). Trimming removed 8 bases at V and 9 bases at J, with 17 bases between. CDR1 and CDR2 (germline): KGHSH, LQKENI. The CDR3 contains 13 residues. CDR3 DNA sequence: TGTGCCAGCCTGGGATCGGGGGTTGGTGAGCAGTTCTTC. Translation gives CASLGSGVGEQFF. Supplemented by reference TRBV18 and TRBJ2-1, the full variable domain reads NAGVMQNPRHLVRRRGQEARLRCSPMKGHSHVYWYRQLPEEGLKFMVYLQKENIIDESGMPKERFSAEFPKEGPSILRIQQVVRGDSAAYFCASLGSGVGEQFFGPGTRLTVL.

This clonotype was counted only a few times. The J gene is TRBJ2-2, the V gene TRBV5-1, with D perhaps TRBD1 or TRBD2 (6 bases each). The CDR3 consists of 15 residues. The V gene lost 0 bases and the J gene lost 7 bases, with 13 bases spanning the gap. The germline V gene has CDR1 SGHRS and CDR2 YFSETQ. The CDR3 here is CASSLGLGQIGELFF. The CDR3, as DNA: TGCGCCAGCAGCTTGGGACTAGGACAGATCGGGGAGCTGTTTTTT.

The CDR3, as DNA: TGTGCCAGCAGTTGGGCAGGGGGGTACGAGCAGTACGTC. Its translation: CASSWAGGYEQYV. V gene TRBV28 combines with J gene TRBJ2-7; D is possibly TRBD1 (7 bases). The CDR3 is 13 residues long. Per the germline V gene, CDR1 is MDHEN and CDR2 is SYDVKM. The V gene lost 4 bases and the J gene lost 4 bases, with 11 bases spanning the gap.

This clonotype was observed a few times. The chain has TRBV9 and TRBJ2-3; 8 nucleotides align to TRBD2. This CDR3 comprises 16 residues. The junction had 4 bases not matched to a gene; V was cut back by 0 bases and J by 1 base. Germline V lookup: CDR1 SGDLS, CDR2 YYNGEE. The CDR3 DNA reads TGTGCCAGCAGCGTAGCGGGGGGGCATGGCACAGATACGCAGTATTTT. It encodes CASSVAGGHGTDTQYF.